This T cell receptor beta chain was recorded in a study of response to subunit inactivated influenza vaccine. The study, taken as a whole, reports: Seasonal influenza vaccination, on each occasion, was suggested by the authors to recruit few new T cells.

As regards this clonotype: Its antigen is not identified.

TCRdb re-called the RT-PCR reads through MiXCR, storing one row per CDR3 protein. The sample has 450,000 to 600,000 distinct CDR3 sequences, approximately 16% seen once; the top ten hold approximately 3%. Per the germline V gene, CDR1 is MDHEN and CDR2 is SYDVKM. The CDR3 is 15 residues long. The V end lost 8 bases, the J end lost 2 bases, and 13 bases lay between the germline ends. The receptor was isolated from a man aged 50 to 69 who received an inactivated influenza vaccine. The chain combines TRBV28 with TRBJ2-6, with D maybe TRBD2 (5 bases). Here the sequenced sample was CD4+ T cells sorted from PBMCs, taken roughly 24 months after vaccination. CDR3 amino acids: CASGLIQAGANVLTF. CDR3 DNA sequence: TGTGCCAGCGGACTGATACAAGCTGGGGCCAACGTCCTGACTTTC.